The clone carrying this T cell receptor (beta chain) has more than one count but fewer than ten. These data originate in a study of shared clonotypes between healthy human individuals. Only in-frame clones appear in the TCRdb table, and some are missing; sequencing was by immunoSEQ multiplex PCR. The sample records around 1.9 million clones, around 93% being singletons. This CDR3 has 16 residues. CDR1 MDHEN and CDR2 SYDVKM come from the germline V gene. V dropped 3 bases and J dropped 2; count of bases not matched to a gene: 7. Naivety among CD8 cells was defined by CD45RO negativity and positive CCR7 selection, thereby excluding terminally differentiated effector memory CD45RA+ cells.

Sequences were obtained from naive CD8+ T cells from PBMCs. This TCR was sampled from a young man in good health. Some clones in this sample may be carry-over from other donors' samples. This chain joins TRBV28 and TRBJ2-3; 8 nucleotides match TRBD2. The CDR3 DNA reads as TGTGCCAGCAGTTTTACGGGGGGGTACGACACAGATACGCAGTATTTT. This encodes CASSFTGGYDTDTQYF.